One and the same sample provided the 10 T cell receptor beta chains below, sequenced in a study of T cells after somatic rescue of genetic block. Profiling relied on immunoSEQ multiplex PCR, and the TCRdb table lists in-frame clones only, not all of them. The sample yields about 63,000 clones, approximately 90% seen once. The sample taken for sequencing was peripheral blood mononuclear cells (PBMCs). The receptors here all came from a man aged 40-49 years.

The chain combines TRBV28 with TRBJ2-7; weak D call: TRBD2 (5 bases). From germline, CDR1 is MDHEN and CDR2 SYDVKM. The germline V and J ends were trimmed by 5 bases and 2 bases, with 16 bases remaining between them. The CDR3 extends over 15 amino acids. The CDR3 coding sequence is TGTGCCAGCAGTACCCGGGAACGTAATACCTACGAGCAGTACTTC. It encodes CASSTRERNTYEQYF.

The chain carries TRBV4-2 and TRBJ2-4; D possibly corresponds to TRBD1 (6 bases). Trimming removed 0 bases from V and 5 bases from J, with 8 bases in between. The CDR3 has 14 amino acids. CDR1 and CDR2 from the germline V gene are LGHNA and YNFKEQ. The CDR3 is CASSQEGAQNIQYF. The CDR3 nucleotides are TGTGCCAGCAGCCAAGAGGGGGCCCAAAACATTCAGTACTTC.

The V call is TRBV4-1, the J call TRBJ2-7; D might be TRBD1 or TRBD2, each matching 5 bases. Germline CDR1 MGHRA, CDR2 YSYEKL. This CDR3 has 14 amino acids. The germline V and J ends were trimmed by 2 bases and 0 bases, with 8 bases remaining between them. CDR3 sequence (DNA): TGCGCCAGCAGCCAAACAGGAGGCTCCTACGAGCAGTACTTC. Translating gives CASSQTGGSYEQYF.

This sequence joins TRBV4-1 and TRBJ1-5; possible D gene TRBD1, 6 bases. CDR1 and CDR2 from the germline V gene are MGHRA and YSYEKL. CDR3 length equals 17 residues. Trimming cost V 0 bases and J 3 bases, with 15 bases left between them. The CDR3 region is CASSQEWGRDTNQPQHF. DNA for the CDR3: TGCGCCAGCAGCCAAGAGTGGGGCCGGGACACCAATCAGCCCCAGCATTTT.

The chain has TRBV15 and TRBJ2-1; the D gene could be TRBD1 or TRBD2 (5 bases each). V was cut by 6 bases and J by 7 bases, with 22 bases left in between. CDR3 length: 16 residues. Germline CDR1 LNHNV, CDR2 YYDKDF (reference sequence). CDR3 sequence reads: CATRLRGERDLNEQFF. The CDR3 nucleotides are TGTGCCACCAGACTAAGAGGGGAGAGGGATCTGAATGAGCAGTTCTTC.

This chain uses TRBV5-6 with TRBJ2-7; 10 bases are shared with TRBD2. Germline CDR1 SGHDT, CDR2 YYEEEE. Unmatched junction bases numbered 5, after V lost 1 base and J lost 4 bases. The CDR3 has 15 amino acids. In DNA form, the CDR3 reads TGTGCCAGCAGCTTGTTGGCTAGCGGGAGTTACGAGCAGTACTTC. As protein: CASSLLASGSYEQYF. The full variable domain, completed using reference TRBV5-6 and TRBJ2-7, is DAGVTQSPTHLIKTRGQQVTLRCSPKSGHDTVSWYQQALGQGPQFIFQYYEEEERQRGNFPDRFSGHQFPNYSSELNVNALLLGDSALYLCASSLLASGSYEQYFGPGTRLTVT.

The chain couples TRBV2 to TRBJ1-1, with a tentative D call TRBD1 (5 bases). V dropped 0 bases and J dropped 7 bases, with 12 bases sitting between them. CDR3 length: 14 residues. CDR1 is SNHLY, CDR2 FYNNEI, per germline. The CDR3 loop reads CASSEALQGGEAFF. DNA for the CDR3: TGTGCCAGCAGTGAAGCGCTTCAGGGCGGTGAAGCTTTCTTT.

This chain joins TRBV4-1 and TRBJ2-1, with a weak D call TRBD2 (6 bases). Germline CDR1 reads MGHRA; CDR2 reads YSYEKL. This CDR3 comprises 15 residues. V lost 4 bases and J 0 bases, leaving 10 bases between the germline ends. The CDR3, as DNA: TGCGCCAGCAGCCCACGGGGGAGCTCCTACAATGAGCAGTTCTTC. Translating gives CASSPRGSSYNEQFF.

V is TRBV23-1 and J is TRBJ1-5; D is possibly TRBD1 (5 bases). TRBV23-1 is filed as an ORF, its function uncertain. V was clipped by 0 bases and J by 7 bases, with 10 bases between them. This CDR3 spans 14 amino acids. Here the CDR3 reads CASSQSRGEQPQHF. CDR3 DNA: TGCGCCAGCAGTCAATCTCGGGGGGAGCAGCCCCAGCATTTT.

V gene TRBV7-6 combines with J gene TRBJ2-1; the match to TRBD2 covers 7 bases. This CDR3 has 13 residues. Germline trimming cut 11 bases from V and 1 base from J; bases unmatched to any gene: 5. Germline assignment: CDR1 SGHVS and CDR2 FNYEAQ. The CDR3 loop is CASGGNSYNEQFF. The CDR3 bases are TGTGCCTCCGGGGGGAATTCCTACAATGAGCAGTTCTTC.